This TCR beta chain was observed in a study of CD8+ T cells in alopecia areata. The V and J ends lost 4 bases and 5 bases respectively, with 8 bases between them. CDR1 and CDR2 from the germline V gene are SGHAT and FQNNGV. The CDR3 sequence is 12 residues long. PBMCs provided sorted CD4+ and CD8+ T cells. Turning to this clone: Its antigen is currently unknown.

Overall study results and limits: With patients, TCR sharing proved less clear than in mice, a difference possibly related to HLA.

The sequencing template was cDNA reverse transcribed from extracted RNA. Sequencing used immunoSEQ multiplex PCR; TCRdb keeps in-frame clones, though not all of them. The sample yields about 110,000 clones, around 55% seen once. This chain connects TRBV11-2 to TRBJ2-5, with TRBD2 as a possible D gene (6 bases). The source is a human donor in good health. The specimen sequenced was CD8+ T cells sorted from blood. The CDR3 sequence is CASSSLAETQYF. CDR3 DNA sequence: TGTGCCAGCAGCTCCCTAGCGGAGACCCAGTACTTC.